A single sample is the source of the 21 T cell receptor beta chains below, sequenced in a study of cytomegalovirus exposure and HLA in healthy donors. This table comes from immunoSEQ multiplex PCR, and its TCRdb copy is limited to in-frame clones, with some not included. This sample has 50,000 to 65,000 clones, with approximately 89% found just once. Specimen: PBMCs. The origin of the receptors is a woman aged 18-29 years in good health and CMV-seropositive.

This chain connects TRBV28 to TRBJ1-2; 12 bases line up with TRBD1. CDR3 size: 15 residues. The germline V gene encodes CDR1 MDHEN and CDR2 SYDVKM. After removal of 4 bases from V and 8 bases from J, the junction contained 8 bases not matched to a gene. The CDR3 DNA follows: TGTGCCAGCAGTTATCGGGACAGGGGGCTTTGGGGCTACACCTTC. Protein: CASSYRDRGLWGYTF.

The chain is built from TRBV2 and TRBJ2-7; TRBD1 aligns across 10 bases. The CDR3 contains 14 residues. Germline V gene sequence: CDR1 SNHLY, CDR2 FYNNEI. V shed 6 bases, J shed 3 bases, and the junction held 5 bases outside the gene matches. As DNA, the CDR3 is TGTGCCAGCAGCGGAGGGACAGGGGTCTACGAGCAGTACTTC. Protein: CASSGGTGVYEQYF. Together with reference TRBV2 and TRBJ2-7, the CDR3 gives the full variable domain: EPEVTQTPSHQVTQMGQEVILRCVPISNHLYFYWYRQILGQKVEFLVSFYNNEISEKSEIFDDQFSVERPDGSNFTLKIRSTKLEDSAMYFCASSGGTGVYEQYFGPGTRLTVT.

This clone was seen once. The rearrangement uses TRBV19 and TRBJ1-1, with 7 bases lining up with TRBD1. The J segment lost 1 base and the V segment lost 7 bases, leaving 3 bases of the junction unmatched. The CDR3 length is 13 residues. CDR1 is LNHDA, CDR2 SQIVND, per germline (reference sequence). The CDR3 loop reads CASTWDRNTEAFF. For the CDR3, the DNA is TGTGCCAGTACTTGGGACAGGAACACTGAAGCTTTCTTT.

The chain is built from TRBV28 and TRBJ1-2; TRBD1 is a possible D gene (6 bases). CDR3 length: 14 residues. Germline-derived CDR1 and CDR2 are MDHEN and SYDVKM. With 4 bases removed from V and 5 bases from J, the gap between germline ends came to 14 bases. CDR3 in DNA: TGTGCCAGCAGTTCTTGGCAGGGGACGTATGGCTACACCTTC. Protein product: CASSSWQGTYGYTF.

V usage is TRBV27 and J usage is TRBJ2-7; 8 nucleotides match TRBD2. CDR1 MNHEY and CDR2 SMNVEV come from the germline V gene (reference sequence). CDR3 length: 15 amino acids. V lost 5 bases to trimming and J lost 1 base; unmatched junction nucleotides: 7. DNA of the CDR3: TGTGCCAGCAGTAGCATAGCGGGACCTTCCTACGAGCAGTACTTC. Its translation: CASSSIAGPSYEQYF.

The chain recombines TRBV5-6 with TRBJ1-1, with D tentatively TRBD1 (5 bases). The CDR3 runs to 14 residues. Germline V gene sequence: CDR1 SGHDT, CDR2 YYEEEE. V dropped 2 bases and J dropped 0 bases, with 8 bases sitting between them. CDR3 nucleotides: TGTGCCAGCAGCTTTGGGGCGGTGAACACTGAAGCTTTCTTT. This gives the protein CASSFGAVNTEAFF.

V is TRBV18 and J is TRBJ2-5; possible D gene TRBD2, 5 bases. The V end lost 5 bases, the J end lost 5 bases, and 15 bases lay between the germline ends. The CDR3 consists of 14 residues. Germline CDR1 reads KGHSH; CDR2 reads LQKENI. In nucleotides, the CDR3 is TGTGCCAGCTCAACCCCGGCTAGCAGGGAGACCCAGTACTTC. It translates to CASSTPASRETQYF.

CDR3 sequence (DNA): TGCGCCAGCAGTGATCGAGCCTTCCAAGAGACCCAGTACTTC. Its translation: CASSDRAFQETQYF. The rearrangement uses TRBV10-1 and TRBJ2-5; D is unclear. Germline V gene lookup returns CDR1 WNHNN and CDR2 SYGVQD (reference sequence). V was cut by 3 bases and J by 1 base, with 9 bases left in between. This CDR3 is 14 amino acids long.

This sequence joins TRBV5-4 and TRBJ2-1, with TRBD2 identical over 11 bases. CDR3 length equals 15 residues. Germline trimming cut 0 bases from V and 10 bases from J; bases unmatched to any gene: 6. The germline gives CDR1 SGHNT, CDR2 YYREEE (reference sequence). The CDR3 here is CASSLDSGGAREQFF. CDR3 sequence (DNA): TGTGCCAGCAGCTTGGATAGCGGGGGGGCCAGGGAGCAGTTCTTC.

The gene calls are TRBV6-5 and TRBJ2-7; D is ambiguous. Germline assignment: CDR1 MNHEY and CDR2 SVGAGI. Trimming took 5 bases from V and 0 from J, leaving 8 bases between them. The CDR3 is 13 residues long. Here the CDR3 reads CASSLRHSYEQYF. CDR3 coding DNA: TGTGCCAGCAGTCTCAGGCACTCCTACGAGCAGTACTTC.

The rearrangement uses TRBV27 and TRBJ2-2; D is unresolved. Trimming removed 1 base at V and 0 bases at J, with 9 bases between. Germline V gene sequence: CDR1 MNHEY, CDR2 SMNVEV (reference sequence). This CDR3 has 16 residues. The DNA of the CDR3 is TGTGCCAGCAGTTTATTACAGTTCGCGAACACCGGGGAGCTGTTTTTT. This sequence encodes CASSLLQFANTGELFF.

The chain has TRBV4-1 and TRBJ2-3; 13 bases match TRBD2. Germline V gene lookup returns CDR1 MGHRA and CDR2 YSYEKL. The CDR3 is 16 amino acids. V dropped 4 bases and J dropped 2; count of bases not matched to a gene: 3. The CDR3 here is CASSPGTSGDTDTQYF. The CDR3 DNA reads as TGCGCCAGCAGCCCGGGGACTAGCGGGGACACAGATACGCAGTATTTT.

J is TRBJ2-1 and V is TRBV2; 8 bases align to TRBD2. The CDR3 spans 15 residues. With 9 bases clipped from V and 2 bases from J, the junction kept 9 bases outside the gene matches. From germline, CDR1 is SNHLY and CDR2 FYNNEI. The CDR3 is CARSRSGGAYNEQFF. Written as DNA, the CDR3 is TGTGCCAGATCAAGAAGCGGGGGAGCCTACAATGAGCAGTTCTTC. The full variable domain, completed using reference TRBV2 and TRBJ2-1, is EPEVTQTPSHQVTQMGQEVILRCVPISNHLYFYWYRQILGQKVEFLVSFYNNEISEKSEIFDDQFSVERPDGSNFTLKIRSTKLEDSAMYFCARSRSGGAYNEQFFGPGTRLTVL.

The CDR3 sequence is CARSLDLVWGYTF. The CDR3 region has the DNA TGTGCCAGAAGCTTGGACTTGGTCTGGGGCTACACCTTC. The chain has TRBV5-3 and TRBJ1-2; D is unresolved. Being an ORF, TRBV5-3 has a function that is uncertain. The CDR3 has 13 residues. Trimming removed 0 bases at V and 8 bases at J, with 11 bases between.

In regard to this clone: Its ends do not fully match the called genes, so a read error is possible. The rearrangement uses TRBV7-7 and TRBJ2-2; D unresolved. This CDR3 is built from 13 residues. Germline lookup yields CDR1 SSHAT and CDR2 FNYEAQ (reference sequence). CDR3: CASSLVVSGELFF. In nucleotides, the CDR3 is TGTGCTAGCAGCTTAGTGGTGAGCGGGGAGCTGTTTTTT. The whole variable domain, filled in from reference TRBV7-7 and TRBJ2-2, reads GAGVSQSPRYKVTKRGQDVTLRCDPISSHATLYWYQQALGQGPEFLTYFNYEAQPDKSGLPSDRFSAERPEGSISTLTIQRTEQRDSAMYRCASSLVVSGELFFGEGSRLTVL.

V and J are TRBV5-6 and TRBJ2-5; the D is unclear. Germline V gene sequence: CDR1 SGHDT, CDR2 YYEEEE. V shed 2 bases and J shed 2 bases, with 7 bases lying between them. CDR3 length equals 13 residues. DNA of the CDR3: TGTGCCAGCAGCTTTGGGCCTCAAGAGACCCAGTACTTC. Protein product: CASSFGPQETQYF. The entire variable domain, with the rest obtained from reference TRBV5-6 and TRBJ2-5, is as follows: DAGVTQSPTHLIKTRGQQVTLRCSPKSGHDTVSWYQQALGQGPQFIFQYYEEEERQRGNFPDRFSGHQFPNYSSELNVNALLLGDSALYLCASSFGPQETQYFGPGTRLLVL.

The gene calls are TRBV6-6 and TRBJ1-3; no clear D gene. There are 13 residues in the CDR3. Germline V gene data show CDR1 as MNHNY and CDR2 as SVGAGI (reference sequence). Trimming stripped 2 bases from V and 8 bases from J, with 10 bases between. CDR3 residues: CASSYIGRDTIYF. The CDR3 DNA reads TGTGCCAGCAGTTACATAGGTCGGGACACCATATATTTT.

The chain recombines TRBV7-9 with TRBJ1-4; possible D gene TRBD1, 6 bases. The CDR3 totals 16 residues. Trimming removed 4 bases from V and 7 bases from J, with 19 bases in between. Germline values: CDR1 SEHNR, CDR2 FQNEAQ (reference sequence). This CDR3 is CASSSEKQGVSEKLFF. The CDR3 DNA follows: TGTGCCAGCAGCTCGGAAAAACAGGGTGTAAGTGAAAAACTGTTTTTT.

CDR3 loop: CASSLEGLAGGRSGTDTQYF. As DNA, the CDR3 is TGCGCCAGCAGCTTGGAGGGACTAGCGGGGGGGCGATCGGGCACAGATACGCAGTATTTT. The gene calls are TRBV5-1 and TRBJ2-3, with 16 bases aligning to TRBD2. The CDR3 loop spans 20 amino acids. The J segment lost 1 base and the V segment lost 0 bases, leaving 8 bases of the junction unmatched. CDR1 is SGHRS, CDR2 YFSETQ, per germline.

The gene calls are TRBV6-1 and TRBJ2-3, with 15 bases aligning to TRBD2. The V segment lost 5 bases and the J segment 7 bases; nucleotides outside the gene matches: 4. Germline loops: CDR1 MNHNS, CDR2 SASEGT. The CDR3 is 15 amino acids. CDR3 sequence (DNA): TGTGCCAGCAGTTCGGGACTAGCGGGGGGATATACGCAGTATTTT. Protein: CASSSGLAGGYTQYF.

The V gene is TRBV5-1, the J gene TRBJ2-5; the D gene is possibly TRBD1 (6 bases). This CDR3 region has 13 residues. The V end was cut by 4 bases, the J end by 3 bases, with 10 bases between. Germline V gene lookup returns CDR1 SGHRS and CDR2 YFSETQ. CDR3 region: CASSIGQKETQYF. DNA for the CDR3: TGCGCCAGCAGCATCGGACAGAAAGAGACCCAGTACTTC. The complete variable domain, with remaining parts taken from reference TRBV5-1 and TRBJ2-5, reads KAGVTQTPRYLIKTRGQQVTLSCSPISGHRSVSWYQQTPGQGLQFLFEYFSETQRNKGNFPGRFSGRQFSNSRSEMNVSTLELGDSALYLCASSIGQKETQYFGPGTRLLVL.